The clone carrying this T cell receptor beta chain was observed a handful of times. Its antigen remains unidentified. Expressed TCRB transcripts got sequenced, as all isolated RNA was reverse transcribed. Sequencing was performed with immunoSEQ multiplex PCR; in TCRdb, only in-frame clones are kept and a portion is missing. The table lists a few hundred thousand clones, roughly 12% of them singletons. The sample belongs to a study of beta chain features in type 1 diabetes. On the study more broadly: Investigators examined under 140 million sorted cells across all samples.

The purity of all sorted populations exceeded 98%. Findings of the study overall: A moderate, significant TCRB CDR3 shortening appeared in type 1 diabetes across four CD4+ subsets.

The specimen sequenced was naive CD4+ T cells from blood. The TCR comes from a woman under 30 with type 1 diabetes.

CDR3 coding DNA: TGTGCCAGCAGCCCCGGCGAGGGAGTGTCCTACAATGAGCAGTTCTTC. It is translated as CASSPGEGVSYNEQFF. The gene calls are TRBV7-9 and TRBJ2-1; weak D call: TRBD2 (5 bases). CDR3 length equals 16 residues. V was cut by 5 bases and J by 1 base, with 15 bases left in between. Germline CDR1 SEHNR, CDR2 FQNEAQ (reference sequence).